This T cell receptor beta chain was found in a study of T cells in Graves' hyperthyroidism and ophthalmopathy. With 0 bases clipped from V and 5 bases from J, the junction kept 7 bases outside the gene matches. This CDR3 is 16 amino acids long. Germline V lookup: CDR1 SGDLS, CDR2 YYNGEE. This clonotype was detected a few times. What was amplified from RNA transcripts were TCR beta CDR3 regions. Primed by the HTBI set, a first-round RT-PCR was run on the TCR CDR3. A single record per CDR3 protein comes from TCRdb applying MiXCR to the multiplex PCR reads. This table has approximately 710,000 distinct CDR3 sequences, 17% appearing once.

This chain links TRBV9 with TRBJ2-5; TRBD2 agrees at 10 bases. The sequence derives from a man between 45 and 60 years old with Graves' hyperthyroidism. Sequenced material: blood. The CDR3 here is CASSVEASSGSETQYF. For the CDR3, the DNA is TGTGCCAGCAGCGTAGAGGCTTCTAGCGGGAGTGAGACCCAGTACTTC.